One and the same sample provided the 21 T cell receptor beta chains below, sequenced in a study of identical twins. TCRdb re-derived calls from the 5' RACE reads in MiXCR, one entry per CDR3 protein. The repertoire has around 1.7 million distinct CDR3 sequences, roughly 35% of them found once; the top ten carry roughly 0.3%. Sequencing input: cord blood. The receptors were sampled from a newborn girl in good health.

This clonotype was counted between two and nine times. The chain links TRBV3-1 to TRBJ2-7; 10 bases fit TRBD1. V shed 1 base, J shed 3 bases, and the junction held 3 bases outside the gene matches. CDR3 size: 15 residues. Germline assignment: CDR1 LGHDT and CDR2 YNNKEL (reference sequence). This chain's CDR3 is CASSQAGTGVYEQYF. CDR3 DNA sequence: TGTGCCAGCAGCCAAGCCGGGACAGGGGTCTACGAGCAGTACTTC.

The sample holds one count of this clonotype. The chain combines TRBV5-1 with TRBJ1-3; D perhaps matches TRBD1 (5 bases). Trimming took off 4 bases at V and 0 bases at J, with 17 bases between the two ends. CDR3 length equals 17 residues. Germline V gene data show CDR1 as SGHRS and CDR2 as YFSETQ. CDR3 region: CASSQRTGAFSGNTIYF. CDR3 DNA: TGCGCCAGCAGCCAGCGGACCGGGGCTTTCTCTGGAAACACCATATATTTT.

A few counts support this clonotype. This chain joins TRBV4-1 and TRBJ2-7; 12 positions match TRBD2. Unmatched junction bases numbered 11, after V lost 4 bases and J lost 7 bases. Germline-derived CDR1 and CDR2 are MGHRA and YSYEKL. This CDR3 spans 16 amino acids. CDR3 DNA sequence: TGCGCCAGCAGCCGGTTGGGACTAGCGGGCTACAATGAGCAGTACTTC. This sequence encodes CASSRLGLAGYNEQYF.

This clonotype was counted only a few times. One junction end does not reproduce the germline sequence, and a read error may be involved. The chain couples TRBV4-2 to TRBJ1-4; TRBD1 agrees at 7 bases. CDR1 and CDR2 (germline): LGHNA, YNFKEQ. This CDR3 is 13 amino acids long. CDR3 loop: CAGSQAGGEKLFF. The CDR3 nucleotides are TGTGCCGGCAGCCAAGCAGGGGGTGAAAAACTGTTTTTT.

This clonotype has at least ten counts. In DNA form, the CDR3 reads TGCGCCAGCAGCCACCGATGGCCGTCAGGGGCTATCTACGAGCAGTACTTC. Its protein is CASSHRWPSGAIYEQYF. The rearrangement links TRBV4-1 to TRBJ2-7; tentative D call: TRBD1 (6 bases). Germline V CDR1 and CDR2: MGHRA, YSYEKL. V lost 3 bases to trimming and J lost 3 bases, with 21 bases between them. CDR3 length: 17 residues.

A remark on this clonotype: A much more abundant neighbour one base away suggests this may be a read error. This CDR3 reads CASSQQGANCGYTF. CDR3 coding DNA: TGTGCCAGCAGCCAACAGGGGGCTAACTGTGGCTACACCTTC. The chain recombines TRBV3-1 with TRBJ1-2; 8 nucleotides line up with TRBD1. Germline V CDR1 and CDR2: LGHDT, YNNKEL (reference sequence). CDR3 length: 14 residues.

This clonotype came up a few times. The chain recombines TRBV5-4 with TRBJ1-2, with 10 bases aligning to TRBD1. The CDR3 is 16 residues long. Germline CDR1 is SGHNT and CDR2 is YYREEE (reference sequence). V lost 4 bases, J lost 2 bases, and 8 bases stayed unmatched. The CDR3 sequence: CASSPDRGDLNYGYTF. The CDR3 DNA follows: TGTGCCAGCAGCCCGGACAGGGGGGACCTCAACTATGGCTACACCTTC.

This clonotype was observed a few times. The chain combines TRBV27 with TRBJ2-5, with 16 bases fitting TRBD2. The end of the DNA fits TRBJ2-7 better, so the J call may be wrong. This CDR3 is built from 18 residues. Germline CDR1 MNHEY, CDR2 SMNVEV (reference sequence). CDR3 amino acids: CASSLSGTSGRVVHEQYF. The CDR3 DNA reads as TGTGCCAGCAGTTTATCCGGGACTAGCGGGAGGGTTGTCCACGAGCAGTACTTC.

V gene TRBV20-1 combines with J gene TRBJ1-5; a possible D gene is TRBD1 (6 bases). Per germline, CDR1 DFQATT and CDR2 SNEGSKA (reference sequence). V was clipped by 2 bases and J by 0 bases, with 20 bases between them. The CDR3 contains 18 residues. The CDR3: CSARRVRGGSYSNQPQHF. In DNA, the CDR3 is TGCAGTGCTAGAAGGGTCAGGGGAGGCTCTTATAGCAATCAGCCCCAGCATTTT.

This chain uses TRBV5-4 with TRBJ2-3; no clear D. CDR1 is SGHNT, CDR2 YYREEE, per germline (reference sequence). V was pared by 4 bases and J by 1 base, with 10 bases between. The CDR3 length is 14 residues. This chain's CDR3 is CASSPPIGTDTQYF. CDR3 DNA: TGTGCCAGCAGCCCCCCGATAGGCACAGATACGCAGTATTTT.

V and J are TRBV5-6 and TRBJ2-7; 8 nucleotides align to TRBD1. V shed 0 bases and J 4 bases; nucleotides not matched to a gene: 9. Germline values: CDR1 SGHDT, CDR2 YYEEEE. The CDR3 is 16 residues long. CDR3 sequence (DNA): TGTGCCAGCAGCTTGGGGACCGACAGGGGCCGATACGAGCAGTACTTC. Protein sequence: CASSLGTDRGRYEQYF.

J is TRBJ1-4 and V is TRBV4-1, with 11 bases fitting TRBD1. Germline lookup yields CDR1 MGHRA and CDR2 YSYEKL. CDR3 length: 15 residues. Trimming removed 2 bases from V and 10 bases from J; junction bases left unmatched: 6. CDR3 region: CASSQPGQGGGKLFF. In DNA form, the CDR3 reads TGCGCCAGCAGCCAACCGGGACAGGGGGGAGGAAAACTGTTTTTT.

The chain employs TRBV20-1 and TRBJ2-3; 7 nucleotides align to TRBD2. The V segment lost 3 bases and the J segment 0 bases; nucleotides outside the gene matches: 6. From germline, CDR1 is DFQATT and CDR2 SNEGSKA (reference sequence). The CDR3 covers 15 residues. CDR3 coding DNA: TGCAGTGCTAGCGGCAGTAGCGGGAGCACAGATACGCAGTATTTT. This codes for CSASGSSGSTDTQYF.

The chain is built from TRBV6-2 or TRBV6-3 and TRBJ2-1; TRBD2 might be the D (5 bases). CDR3 size: 11 residues. Germline CDR1 is MNHEY and CDR2 is SVGEGT. The germline V and J ends were trimmed by 2 bases and 9 bases, with 5 bases remaining between them. CDR3 coding DNA: TGTGCCAGCAGTTACGCGGGTGAGCAGTTCTTC. Translated: CASSYAGEQFF.

There are a few counts of this clonotype. This chain joins TRBV25-1 and TRBJ2-5, with D unclear. The CDR3 has 14 residues. CDR1 and CDR2 (germline): MGHDK, SYGVNS. The V gene lost 6 bases and the J gene lost 2 bases, with 13 bases spanning the gap. CDR3 nucleotide sequence: TGTGCCAGCAGGGGCCCCGGCGGACAAGAGACCCAGTACTTC. It codes for CASRGPGGQETQYF.

This clonotype was found a few times. The CDR3 nucleotides read TGTGCCAGCAGCCCGGATAATTATTCACCCCTCCACTTT. Amino acids: CASSPDNYSPLHF. The chain has TRBV12-3 or TRBV12-4 and TRBJ1-6; no reliable D call. Trimming stripped 6 bases from V and 8 bases from J, with 11 bases between. This CDR3 region has 13 residues.

The rearrangement uses TRBV10-3 and TRBJ1-2; the match to TRBD1 covers 7 bases. J gave up 4 bases and V 5 bases, and 10 bases lay outside the gene matches. This CDR3 is built from 15 residues. Germline V gives CDR1 ENHRY, CDR2 SYGVKD. The CDR3 sequence: CAISRPGTVAYGYTF. CDR3 bases: TGTGCCATCAGTAGACCCGGGACAGTCGCCTATGGCTACACCTTC.

The V gene is TRBV5-8, the J gene TRBJ1-4; the D gene is possibly TRBD1 (6 bases). V was clipped by 4 bases and J by 8 bases, with 18 bases between them. Germline V gene data show CDR1 as SGHTS and CDR2 as YDEGEE. The CDR3 length is 15 residues. The CDR3 is CASSKDHQGTEKLFF. CDR3 sequence (DNA): TGTGCCAGCAGCAAAGACCACCAGGGGACCGAAAAACTGTTTTTT.

The genes are TRBV19 and TRBJ2-1, with D maybe TRBD2 (5 bases). The last part of the DNA fits TRBJ2-7 better; the J call may be wrong. Germline V gene lookup returns CDR1 LNHDA and CDR2 SQIVND (reference sequence). The CDR3 sequence is 13 residues long. The CDR3 sequence is CASASPPYNEQYF. The CDR3 DNA follows: TGTGCCAGTGCTAGCCCTCCCTACAATGAGCAGTACTTC.

This clonotype was recorded a few times. The chain combines TRBV27 with TRBJ1-2; 7 nucleotides line up with TRBD1. The CDR3 sequence is 20 residues long. The V gene end was trimmed by 1 base and the J gene end by 6 bases; junction bases not matched to a gene: 23. Germline V gives CDR1 MNHEY, CDR2 SMNVEV (reference sequence). CDR3 DNA sequence: TGTGCCAGCAGTTTATATAGGGGCGAGGGGGCGCGAGATCAAGGCAATGGCTACACCTTC. It codes for CASSLYRGEGARDQGNGYTF.

The chain is built from TRBV20-1 and TRBJ2-7; 8 positions agree with TRBD2. The V segment lost 0 bases and the J segment 5 bases; nucleotides outside the gene matches: 6. This CDR3 contains 14 residues. The germline gives CDR1 DFQATT, CDR2 SNEGSKA (reference sequence). The CDR3 DNA reads TGCAGTGCTAGAGATCCCCTAGCGGGTAACGAGCAGTACTTC. Translation gives CSARDPLAGNEQYF.